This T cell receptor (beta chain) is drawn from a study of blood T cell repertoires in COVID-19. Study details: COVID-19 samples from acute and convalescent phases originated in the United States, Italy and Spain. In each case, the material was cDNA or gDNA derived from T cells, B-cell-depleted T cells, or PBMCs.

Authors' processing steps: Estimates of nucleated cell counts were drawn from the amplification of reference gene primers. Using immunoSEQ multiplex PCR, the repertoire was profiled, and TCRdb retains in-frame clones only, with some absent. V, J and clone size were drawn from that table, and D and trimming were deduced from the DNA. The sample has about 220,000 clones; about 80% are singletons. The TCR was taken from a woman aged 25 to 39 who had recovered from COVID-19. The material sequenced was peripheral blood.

The CDR3 region is CASTRGYEQYF. CDR3 DNA sequence: TGCGCCAGCACAAGGGGCTACGAGCAGTACTTC. The chain combines TRBV5-1 with TRBJ2-7; D perhaps matches TRBD1 (5 bases). The CDR3 totals 11 residues. The germline gives CDR1 SGHRS, CDR2 YFSETQ. Trimming pared 6 bases from V and 3 bases from J, leaving 7 bases between.